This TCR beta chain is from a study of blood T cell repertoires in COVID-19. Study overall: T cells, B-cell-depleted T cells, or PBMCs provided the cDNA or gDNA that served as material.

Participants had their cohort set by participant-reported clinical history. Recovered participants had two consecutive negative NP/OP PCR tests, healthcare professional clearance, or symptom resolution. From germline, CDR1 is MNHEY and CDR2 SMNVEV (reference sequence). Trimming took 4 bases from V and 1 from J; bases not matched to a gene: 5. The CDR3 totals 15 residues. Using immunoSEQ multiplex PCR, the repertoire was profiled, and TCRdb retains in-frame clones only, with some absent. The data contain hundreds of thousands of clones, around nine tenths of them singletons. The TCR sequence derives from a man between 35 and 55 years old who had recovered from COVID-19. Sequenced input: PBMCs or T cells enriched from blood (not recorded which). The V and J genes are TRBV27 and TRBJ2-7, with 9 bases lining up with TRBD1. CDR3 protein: CASSYSGTGSYEQYF. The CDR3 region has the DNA TGTGCCAGCAGTTACTCCGGGACAGGGTCCTACGAGCAGTACTTC.